The entry that follows covers one TCR beta chain sequence. Per the germline V gene, CDR1 is MNHEY and CDR2 is SMNVEV (reference sequence). V lost 10 bases and J 3 bases, leaving 13 bases between the germline ends. The CDR3 sequence is 13 residues long. PCR employed 60 Vbeta and 13 Jbeta primers. Libraries were prepared by immunoSEQ multiplex PCR; TCRdb keeps only in-frame clonotypes and omits some of them. The sample yields approximately 220,000 clones, around 79% seen once. This record belongs to a study of cytomegalovirus exposure and HLA in healthy donors. The sequenced material came from PBMCs. The chain carries TRBV27 and TRBJ2-1, with a possible D match to TRBD1 (6 bases). This sequence was found in a male donor in good health and CMV-seronegative. CDR3: CATTGLGYNEQFF. The CDR3 bases are TGTGCCACCACAGGGTTGGGCTACAATGAGCAGTTCTTC.